The clone carrying this T cell receptor beta chain has a handful of counts. This record belongs to a study of blood T cells in healthy people across ages. A sample-barcoded 5' primer and a J-beta primer mix were used in a second PCR of about 7 to 12 cycles. Each CDR3 protein gets one entry after TCRdb re-called the 5' RACE reads with MiXCR. This sample has hundreds of thousands of distinct CDR3 sequences, with roughly three fifths found just once. The TCR sequence derives from a man aged 35 to 55 in good health. Sequencing was carried out using blood.

CDR3 nucleotides: TGTGCCAGCAGCTTATGGAGGGGCGCAGGCTCTGGGGCCAACGTCCTGACTTTC. Residues: CASSLWRGAGSGANVLTF. This chain joins TRBV7-9 and TRBJ2-6; D possibly corresponds to TRBD2 (6 bases). From germline, CDR1 is SEHNR and CDR2 FQNEAQ (reference sequence). The CDR3 is made up of 18 amino acids. V lost 2 bases and J lost 0, with 14 bases in between.